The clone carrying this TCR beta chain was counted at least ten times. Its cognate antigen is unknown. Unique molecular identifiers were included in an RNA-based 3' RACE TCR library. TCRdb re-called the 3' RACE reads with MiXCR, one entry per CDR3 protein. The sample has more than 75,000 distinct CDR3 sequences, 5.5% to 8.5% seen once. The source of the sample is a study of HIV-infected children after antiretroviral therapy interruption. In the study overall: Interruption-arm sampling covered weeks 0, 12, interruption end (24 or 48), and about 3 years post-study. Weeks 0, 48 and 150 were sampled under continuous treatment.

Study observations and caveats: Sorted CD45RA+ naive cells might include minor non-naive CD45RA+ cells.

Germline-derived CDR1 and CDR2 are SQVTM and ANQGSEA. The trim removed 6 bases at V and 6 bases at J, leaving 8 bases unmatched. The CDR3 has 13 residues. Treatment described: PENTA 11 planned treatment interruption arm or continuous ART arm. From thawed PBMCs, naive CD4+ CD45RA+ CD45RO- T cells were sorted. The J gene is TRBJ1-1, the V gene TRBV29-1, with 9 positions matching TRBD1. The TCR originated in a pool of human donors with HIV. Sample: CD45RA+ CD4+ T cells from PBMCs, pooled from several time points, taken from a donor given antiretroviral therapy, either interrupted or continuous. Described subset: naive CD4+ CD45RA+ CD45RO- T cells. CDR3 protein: CSVKQGAISEAFF. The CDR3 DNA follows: TGCAGCGTAAAACAGGGGGCCATCTCTGAAGCTTTCTTT.